These T cell receptor beta chains were read from a single sample in a study of shared clonotypes between healthy human individuals. Sequenced by immunoSEQ multiplex PCR; TCRdb stores in-frame clones only, minus some. This table has approximately 2,000,000 clones, over 85% appearing once. Input material: naive CD8+ T cells from PBMCs. These receptors were taken from a young man in good health. Some clones in this sample may be carry-over from other donors' samples. CDR3s include the opening cysteine and the closing phenylalanine or tryptophan.

j_call v_call cdr3_aa
TRBJ2-7 TRBV5-1 CASTGWGGQGSYEQYF
TRBJ2-5 TRBV28 CASSFTVGYQETQYF
TRBJ2-1 TRBV27 CASSLWVGRYNEQFF
TRBJ2-7 TRBV15 CATSRDRGEQSRGEQYF
TRBJ2-1 TRBV6-5 CASSPQGPLYNEQFF
TRBJ2-7 TRBV4-2 CASSRGGWSEQYF
TRBJ1-1 TRBV6-1 CASSPRGQGEAFF
TRBJ1-2 TRBV28 CASSHATAEGTHGYTF
TRBJ2-1 TRBV27 CASRRRGYNEQFF
TRBJ1-5 TRBV4-2 CASSQVSGDNQPQHF
TRBJ2-1 TRBV9 CASSVGPGLAGGEQFF
TRBJ2-7 TRBV4-1 CASSLSRGYSYEQYF
TRBJ1-1 TRBV19 CASSLGRGNTEAFF
TRBJ1-1 TRBV27 CASSPIRVHTEAFF
TRBJ2-3 TRBV29-1 CSVVRTSLPSADTQYF
TRBJ1-1 TRBV6-1 CASSEITMNTEAFF
TRBJ2-7 TRBV19 CASSATLAGGYEQYF
TRBJ1-1 TRBV4-1 CASSQWSSAEAFF
TRBJ2-5 TRBV10-3 CAISEGGGIIAEQYF
TRBJ1-1 TRBV7-9 CASSSDPSLNTEAFF
TRBJ2-1 TRBV4-3 CASSQELAGAPEQFF
TRBJ2-1 TRBV27 CASSLDRGGYSEQFF
TRBJ2-3 TRBV27 CASSFGTSKIDTQYF
TRBJ1-1 TRBV16 CASSQLNQDTEAFF
TRBJ1-2 TRBV9 CASSVDGGRGYGYTF
TRBJ1-1 TRBV11-2 CASSIPRGLNTEAFF
TRBJ2-7 TRBV18 CASSPARTNYEQYF
TRBJ2-7 TRBV7-9 CASSSGLAGYEQYF
TRBJ1-1 TRBV2 CASSEGKGTEAFF
TRBJ1-1 TRBV9 CASSVGRGNTEAFF
TRBJ2-7 TRBV7-9 CASSPTGPEQYF
TRBJ2-5 TRBV4-2 CASSQARVDETQYF
TRBJ2-7 TRBV7-9 CASSPKGLGSYEQYF
TRBJ2-7 TRBV7-2 CASSLVENGEQYF
TRBJ1-4 TRBV7-6 CASSLKKGTGRLTNEKLFF
TRBJ1-1 TRBV6-5 CASSYSYLVGNTEAFF
TRBJ2-1 TRBV28 CASSLGLGTSGSLSSYNEQFF